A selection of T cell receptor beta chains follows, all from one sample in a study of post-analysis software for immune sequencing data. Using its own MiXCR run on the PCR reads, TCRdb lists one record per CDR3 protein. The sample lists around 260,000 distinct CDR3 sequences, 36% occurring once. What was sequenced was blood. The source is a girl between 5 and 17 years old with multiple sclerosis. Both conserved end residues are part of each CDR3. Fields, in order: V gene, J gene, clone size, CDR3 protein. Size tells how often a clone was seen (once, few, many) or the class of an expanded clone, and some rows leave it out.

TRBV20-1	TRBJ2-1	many	CSARGEGRYNEQFF
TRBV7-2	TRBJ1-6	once	CASSWVRDRGYSSPLHF
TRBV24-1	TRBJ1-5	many	CATSRQAEQPQHF
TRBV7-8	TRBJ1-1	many	CASSLRAGTRALNTEAFF
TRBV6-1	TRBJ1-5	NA	CASSDQWGNQPQHF
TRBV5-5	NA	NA	CASSSTGRADYNEQYF
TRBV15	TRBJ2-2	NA	CATSRDLAGAANTGELFF
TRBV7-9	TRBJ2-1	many	CASSPRSTPYNEQFF
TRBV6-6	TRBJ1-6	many	CASVRGVTSPLHF
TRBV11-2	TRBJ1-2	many	CASSPGQGDYGYTF
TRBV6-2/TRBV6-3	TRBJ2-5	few	CTSSSTSRAEQYF
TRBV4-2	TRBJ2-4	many	CASSPSTAGAKNIQYF
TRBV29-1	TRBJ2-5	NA	CSVEGAFRVGETQYF
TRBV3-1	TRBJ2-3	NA	CASSLGLAGGAQYF
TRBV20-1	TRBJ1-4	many	CSASGGDRVYEKLFF
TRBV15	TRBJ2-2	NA	CATSRVQRAKDTGELFF
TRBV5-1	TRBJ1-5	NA	CASSLVPYRETAISRGRHF
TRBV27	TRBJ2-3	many	CASSFLAGFTDTQYF
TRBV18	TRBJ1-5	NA	CASSRRGRQQGRGQPQHF
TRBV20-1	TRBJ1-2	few	CSARSPTGGEGGYTF
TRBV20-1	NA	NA	CSAGDLRGNEQYF
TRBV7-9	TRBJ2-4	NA	CASSSGGWGKNIQYF
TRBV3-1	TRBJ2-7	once	CASSQDWETGSEQYF
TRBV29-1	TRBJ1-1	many	CSAGHANTEAFF
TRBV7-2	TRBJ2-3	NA	CASSVFGLAGGADTQYF
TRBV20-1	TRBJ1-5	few	CGARERGPNQPQHF
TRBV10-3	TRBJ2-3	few	CASNVAGPTDTQYF
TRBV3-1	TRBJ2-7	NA	CASSPRDRGALEQYF
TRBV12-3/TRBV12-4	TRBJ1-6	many	CASRDSSYNSPLHF
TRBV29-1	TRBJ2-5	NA	CSVVMWTPGEGETQYF
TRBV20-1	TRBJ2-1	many	CSARDLAGELEQFF
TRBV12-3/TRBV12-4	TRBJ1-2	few	CASTIGQGATYGYTF
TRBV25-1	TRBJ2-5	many	CASSEYGGEETQYF
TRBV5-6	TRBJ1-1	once	CASSLGGPSSRTGAFF
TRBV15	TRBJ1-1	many	CATSRGAGANTEAFF
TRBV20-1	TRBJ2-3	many	CSATRGGHSTDTQYF
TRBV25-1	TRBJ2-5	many	CASSESQLAGGAGEETQYF
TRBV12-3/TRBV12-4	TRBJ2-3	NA	CASTDLWTSGSADAQYF
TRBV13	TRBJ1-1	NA	CASSSQGNLNTEAFF
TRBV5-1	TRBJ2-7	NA	CASSLYGGLSYEQYF
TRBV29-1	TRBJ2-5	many	CSVAQETQYF
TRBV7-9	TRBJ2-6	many	CASSTSNPMGSGANVLTF
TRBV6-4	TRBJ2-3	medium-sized	CASSAVDTDTQYF
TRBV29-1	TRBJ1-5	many	CSVGQGEGPQHF
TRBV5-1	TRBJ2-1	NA	CASRPGAYNEQFF
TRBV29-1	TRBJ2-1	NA	CSVLSKGNEQFF
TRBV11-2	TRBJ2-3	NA	CASSLAGVSDTQYF
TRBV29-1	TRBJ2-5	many	CSARDRVETQYF
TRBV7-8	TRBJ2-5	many	CASSRLGLRQETQYF
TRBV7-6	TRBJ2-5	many	CASSPRLSGGQETQYF
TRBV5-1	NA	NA	CASSPRPSTNTGGEQYF
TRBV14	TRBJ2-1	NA	CASSQDSTSGNRFSGSYNEQFF
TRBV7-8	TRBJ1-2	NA	CASSLAVSPGYTF